These 14 T cell receptor beta chains were all obtained from the same sample, sequenced in a study of cytotoxic CD8 clonotypes in ibrutinib-treated CLL. Sequencing used immunoSEQ multiplex PCR; TCRdb keeps in-frame clones, though not all of them. The table records about 140,000 clones, roughly 80% of them present only once. Sequenced here: PBMCs, sampled after 12 months of ibrutinib treatment. These receptors all stem from a human donor with chronic lymphocytic leukemia.

The chain is built from TRBV27 and TRBJ2-5; no firm D call. V shed 5 bases and J shed 4 bases, with 14 bases lying between them. Germline V gives CDR1 MNHEY, CDR2 SMNVEV (reference sequence). This CDR3 is 14 amino acids long. This CDR3 reads CASSPGVQLETQYF. The DNA for the CDR3 is TGTGCCAGCAGTCCCGGCGTTCAGCTAGAGACCCAGTACTTC.

This clone was seen repeatedly, ten times or more. The chain uses TRBV6-1 and TRBJ1-1; 7 nucleotides line up with TRBD1. The CDR3 is 14 residues long. Trimming took 6 bases from V and 3 from J; bases not matched to a gene: 7. Looked up from germline, CDR1 is MNHNS and CDR2 is SASEGT. The CDR3 sequence is CASRAGTVYTEAFF. CDR3 DNA sequence: TGTGCCAGCAGAGCCGGGACAGTATACACTGAAGCTTTCTTT.

The chain employs TRBV6-5 and TRBJ1-4; 8 bases are a match to TRBD1. This CDR3 spans 14 amino acids. Trimming at V came to 7 bases and at J to 8 bases, leaving 9 bases not matched to a gene. Germline V lookup: CDR1 MNHEY, CDR2 SVGAGI. CDR3 nucleotide sequence: TGTGCCAGCACGGACAGGGTTGGAAGGGAAAAACTGTTTTTT. It specifies CASTDRVGREKLFF.

CDR3 region: CATKPYPNTEAFF. The CDR3 DNA reads as TGTGCCACCAAACCCTACCCTAACACTGAAGCTTTCTTT. The J gene is TRBJ1-1, the V gene TRBV2, with no clear D. Trimming stripped 10 bases from V and 2 bases from J, with 14 bases between. Germline V CDR1 and CDR2: SNHLY, FYNNEI. The CDR3 has 13 amino acids.

This rearrangement joins TRBV27 to TRBJ1-1; no clear D. V dropped 7 bases and J dropped 5 bases, with 17 bases sitting between them. CDR1 is MNHEY and CDR2 is SMNVEV in the germline V gene (reference sequence). This CDR3 has 14 amino acids. The CDR3 loop reads CASIRWGVQTEAFF. The CDR3 region has the DNA TGTGCCAGCATCCGCTGGGGTGTCCAAACTGAAGCTTTCTTT.

The CDR3 loop is CATSRETGYEQYF. The CDR3 nucleotides read TGTGCCACCAGCAGAGAGACAGGCTACGAGCAGTACTTC. This chain joins TRBV15 and TRBJ2-7; perhaps TRBD1 as D (6 bases). This CDR3 comprises 13 residues. The germline CDR1 and CDR2 sequences are LNHNV and YYDKDF (reference sequence). Trimming removed 0 bases from V and 3 bases from J, with 6 bases in between.

The CDR3 loop is CATREGGVRVGGYTF. DNA for the CDR3: TGTGCCACCAGGGAAGGGGGGGTTCGAGTGGGTGGCTACACCTTC. The chain uses TRBV15 and TRBJ1-2, with D possibly being TRBD1 (6 bases). CDR3 length: 15 amino acids. CDR1 is LNHNV, CDR2 YYDKDF, per germline (reference sequence). V was pared by 6 bases and J by 7 bases, with 21 bases between.

In this sample, this clone turned up once. The chain joins TRBV28 to TRBJ1-1; unclear D gene. Trimming removed 3 bases at V and 1 base at J, with 6 bases between. Germline V CDR1 and CDR2: MDHEN, SYDVKM. There are 13 residues in the CDR3. CDR3 amino acids: CASSFLENTEAFF. The CDR3 DNA reads TGTGCCAGCAGTTTTCTGGAGAACACTGAAGCTTTCTTT. Combining the CDR3 with reference TRBV28 and TRBJ1-1 gives the whole variable domain DVKVTQSSRYLVKRTGEKVFLECVQDMDHENMFWYRQDPGLGLRLIYFSYDVKMKEKGDIPEGYSVSREKKERFSLILESASTNQTSMYLCASSFLENTEAFFGQGTRLTVV.

J is TRBJ2-7 and V is TRBV6-5, with TRBD1 identical over 9 bases. Germline loops: CDR1 MNHEY, CDR2 SVGAGI. V dropped 7 bases and J dropped 5; count of bases not matched to a gene: 9. CDR3 length: 14 amino acids. The DNA for the CDR3 is TGTGCCAGCACCAAAGGGACAGGGCTTCACGAGCAGTACTTC. This translates into CASTKGTGLHEQYF.

The rearrangement joins TRBV27 to TRBJ2-5; 7 nucleotides line up with TRBD1. The CDR3 spans 16 residues. Germline V lookup: CDR1 MNHEY, CDR2 SMNVEV (reference sequence). J was trimmed by 0 bases and V by 6 bases; bases with no gene match: 10. The CDR3 loop is CASREWDSSYQETQYF. The CDR3 DNA follows: TGTGCCAGCAGAGAATGGGACAGTTCGTACCAAGAGACCCAGTACTTC.

V is TRBV10-3 and J is TRBJ1-5; D perhaps matches TRBD1 (6 bases). Germline V gives CDR1 ENHRY, CDR2 SYGVKD. The CDR3 extends over 15 amino acids. V lost 11 bases and J 6 bases, leaving 23 bases between the germline ends. DNA for the CDR3: TGTGCCCCCTGGGGGCCCGATACCCGGAGTCAGCCCCAGCATTTT. Encoded protein: CAPWGPDTRSQPQHF.

This clone occurred many times. The chain employs TRBV6-5 and TRBJ1-5; D is unresolved. This CDR3 has 14 amino acids. CDR1 and CDR2 from the germline V gene are MNHEY and SVGAGI. Trimming shortened V by 2 bases and J by 2 bases, and 7 bases separated the two germline ends. CDR3 in DNA: TGTGCCAGCAGTTACCGGTGGGGCAATCAGCCCCAGCATTTT. As protein: CASSYRWGNQPQHF.

This clone was recorded only once. The genes are TRBV4-1 and TRBJ2-5; D might be TRBD2 (5 bases). Germline V lookup: CDR1 MGHRA, CDR2 YSYEKL. This CDR3 contains 15 residues. V was cut by 4 bases and J by 1 base, with 13 bases left in between. This CDR3 is CASSPRYRGQETQYF. CDR3 DNA sequence: TGCGCCAGCAGCCCCCGGTATCGGGGCCAAGAGACCCAGTACTTC.

The chain has TRBV5-4 and TRBJ1-2; D not resolved. CDR1 is SGHNT and CDR2 is YYREEE in the germline V gene (reference sequence). Trimming pared 2 bases from V and 4 bases from J, leaving 9 bases between. The CDR3 extends over 13 amino acids. CDR3 nucleotide sequence: TGTGCCAGCAGCTTAGCCAATGTCTATGGCTACACCTTC. The encoded protein is CASSLANVYGYTF.